Following are 27 T cell receptor beta chains from one sample sequenced in a study of T cells after yellow fever vaccination. TCRdb reanalysed the 5' RACE reads using MiXCR and keeps one entry per CDR3 protein. The data contain about 430,000 distinct CDR3 sequences, about 19% of them singletons. Material: PBMCs, obtained before the yellow fever booster vaccination. All receptors come from a man younger than 30 who received the YFV17D yellow fever vaccine.

The CDR3 sequence: CASRGTGVPEAFF. The DNA for the CDR3 is TGTGCCAGCAGGGGGACAGGGGTCCCTGAAGCTTTCTTT. V is TRBV12-3 or TRBV12-4 and J is TRBJ1-1; TRBD1 matches 10 bases. Germline trimming cut 6 bases from V and 6 bases from J; bases unmatched to any gene: 4. The CDR3 runs 13 residues.

This clonotype has ten or more counts. The genes are TRBV15 and TRBJ2-7; tentative D call: TRBD1 (5 bases). This CDR3 is built from 14 residues. Per the germline V gene, CDR1 is LNHNV and CDR2 is YYDKDF (reference sequence). Trimming pared 0 bases from V and 3 bases from J, leaving 9 bases between. The DNA for the CDR3 is TGTGCCACCAGCAGAGACATAGGGGTCTACGAGCAGTACGTC. Amino acids: CATSRDIGVYEQYV.

The chain has TRBV25-1 and TRBJ2-3, with 8 positions matching TRBD1. The CDR3 has 15 amino acids. The V segment lost 5 bases and the J segment 1 base; nucleotides outside the gene matches: 5. Germline CDR1 reads MGHDK; CDR2 reads SYGVNS. The DNA for the CDR3 is TGTGCCAGCAGTAAAACAGGGGGTGGCACAGATACGCAGTATTTT. Translated, it gives CASSKTGGGTDTQYF.

The table lists this clonotype with a few counts. The V call is TRBV14, the J call TRBJ2-1, with D tentatively TRBD1 (5 bases). This CDR3 has 16 amino acids. V lost 6 bases and J 0 bases, leaving 15 bases between the germline ends. The germline V gene encodes CDR1 SGHDN and CDR2 FVKESK. The CDR3 DNA reads TGTGCCAGCAGTCAATACAGGCTGAGCTCCTACAATGAGCAGTTCTTC. Translated: CASSQYRLSSYNEQFF.

The chain has TRBV7-2 and TRBJ2-7; 7 nucleotides align to TRBD1. V trimming: 4 bases; J trimming: 6 bases; junction bases outside the gene matches: 6. Germline loops: CDR1 SGHTA, CDR2 FQGNSA. The CDR3 totals 13 residues. Here the CDR3 DNA reads TGTGCCAGCAGCTCCCGACAGGGTAGCGAGCAGTACTTC. Its protein is CASSSRQGSEQYF.

The V gene is TRBV12-3 or TRBV12-4, the J gene TRBJ2-3, with 7 bases lining up with TRBD1. This CDR3 comprises 15 residues. Losses at the gene ends were 5 bases for V and 4 bases for J; bases not matched to a gene: 9. The CDR3 spells CASSPIRGSADTQYF. The CDR3 DNA follows: TGTGCCAGCAGTCCTATCAGGGGGAGTGCAGATACGCAGTATTTT.

The CDR3 coding sequence is TGTGCCAGCAGCGCCTCGGACAGGGAATATAGCTCCTACGAGCAGTACTTC. Protein: CASSASDREYSSYEQYF. The V gene is TRBV9, the J gene TRBJ2-7, with 8 bases matching TRBD1. The V segment lost 3 bases and the J segment 0 bases; nucleotides outside the gene matches: 11. Germline-derived CDR1 and CDR2 are SGDLS and YYNGEE. The CDR3 has 17 residues. Filled out from reference TRBV9 and TRBJ2-7, the complete variable domain reads DSGVTQTPKHLITATGQRVTLRCSPRSGDLSVYWYQQSLDQGLQFLIQYYNGEERAKGNILERFSAQQFPDLHSELNLSSLELGDSALYFCASSASDREYSSYEQYFGPGTRLTVT.

The chain couples TRBV14 to TRBJ2-7, with 8 bases fitting TRBD1. Germline values: CDR1 SGHDN, CDR2 FVKESK. V was pared by 3 bases and J by 6 bases, with 4 bases of the junction left unmatched. The length of the CDR3 is 13 residues. As DNA, the CDR3 is TGTGCCAGCAGCCATGGACAGGGTTTCGAGCAGTACTTC. Translated: CASSHGQGFEQYF.

The chain's CDR3 is CSVRGFNEQFF. In DNA form, the CDR3 reads TGCAGCGTCAGGGGTTTCAATGAGCAGTTCTTC. This chain links TRBV29-1 with TRBJ2-1; D may be TRBD1 (6 bases). CDR1 SQVTM and CDR2 ANQGSEA come from the germline V gene. The CDR3 loop spans 11 amino acids. Between the trimmed V and J ends, which lost 6 bases and 6 bases, there was a span of 9 bases.

The J gene is TRBJ1-5, the V gene TRBV7-8; TRBD1 matches 9 bases. The CDR3 spans 15 residues. V was pared by 5 bases and J by 10 bases, with 12 bases of the junction left unmatched. CDR1 and CDR2 from the germline V gene are SGHVS and FQNEAQ. This CDR3 is CASSPTGTGLVPQHF. The CDR3, as DNA: TGTGCCAGCAGCCCAACCGGGACAGGGTTGGTTCCCCAGCATTTT.

The chain uses TRBV29-1 and TRBJ1-1; TRBD1 is a possible D gene (6 bases). Germline V CDR1 and CDR2: SQVTM, ANQGSEA. V was shortened by 3 bases and J by 9 bases, with 26 bases between the two germline ends. This CDR3 is 16 amino acids long. CDR3 coding DNA: TGCAGCGTTGAGACCCCGGGGAATAGAGGGGGTATCAAAGCTTTCTTT. Translating gives CSVETPGNRGGIKAFF.

This clonotype was recorded many times. The chain couples TRBV7-3 to TRBJ2-2; TRBD2 aligns across 8 bases. The ends lost 6 bases at V and 4 bases at J; junction bases unmatched: 7. CDR1 and CDR2 from the germline V gene are SGHTA and FQGTGA. This CDR3 has 15 amino acids. The chain's CDR3 is CASSWTSSGTGELFF. CDR3 sequence (DNA): TGTGCCAGCAGTTGGACTAGCTCTGGCACCGGGGAGCTGTTTTTT.

The chain uses TRBV27 and TRBJ2-4; D unresolved. Per the germline V gene, CDR1 is MNHEY and CDR2 is SMNVEV (reference sequence). V lost 6 bases, J lost 1 base, and 7 bases lay in between. There are 13 residues in the CDR3. The chain's CDR3 is CASRGTAKNIQYF. The CDR3 region has the DNA TGTGCCAGCAGAGGAACGGCCAAAAACATTCAGTACTTC.

This chain connects TRBV7-9 to TRBJ2-2, with 7 bases matching TRBD1. Germline CDR1 reads SEHNR; CDR2 reads FQNEAQ (reference sequence). V lost 5 bases to trimming and J lost 0 bases; unmatched junction nucleotides: 6. This CDR3 is 16 amino acids long. The CDR3 DNA reads as TGTGCCAGCAGCCCCTTCGGGACAGCGAACACCGGGGAGCTGTTTTTT. Translating it yields CASSPFGTANTGELFF.

The V and J genes are TRBV4-3 and TRBJ1-1; D might be TRBD1 (6 bases). Germline assignment: CDR1 LGHNA and CDR2 YSLEER. This CDR3 has 15 amino acids. Between the trimmed V and J ends, which lost 0 bases and 8 bases, there was a span of 16 bases. DNA for the CDR3: TGCGCCAGCAGCCAAGATCCCGCATTCGACAGGGAAGCTTTCTTT. Protein: CASSQDPAFDREAFF.

The chain uses TRBV6-5 and TRBJ1-5; the D is unclear. V was trimmed by 4 bases and J by 5 bases, leaving 12 bases between them. Germline CDR1 and CDR2: MNHEY and SVGAGI. The CDR3 spans 14 residues. The CDR3 sequence is CASSFLGFDQPQHF. Written as DNA, the CDR3 is TGTGCCAGCAGTTTCTTGGGGTTCGATCAGCCCCAGCATTTT.

The V and J genes are TRBV24-1 and TRBJ1-2, with D possibly TRBD1 on 5 matching bases. Looked up from germline, CDR1 is KGHDR and CDR2 is SFDVKD. The V gene lost 5 bases and the J gene lost 4 bases, with 10 bases spanning the gap. The CDR3 is made up of 13 amino acids. The CDR3: CATSGERGYGYTF. The CDR3 bases are TGTGCCACCAGTGGGGAAAGGGGCTATGGCTACACCTTC.

There are a few counts of this clonotype. V gene TRBV20-1 combines with J gene TRBJ1-5; 12 bases agree with TRBD1. The CDR3 length is 14 residues. After removal of 3 bases from V and 7 bases from J, the junction contained 4 bases not matched to a gene. The germline CDR1 and CDR2 sequences are DFQATT and SNEGSKA (reference sequence). CDR3 DNA sequence: TGCAGTGCTAGTCGGGACAGGGGGCGGCAGCCCCAGCATTTT. Protein product: CSASRDRGRQPQHF.

In its sample, this clonotype was seen a few times. The chain employs TRBV27 and TRBJ2-3; 7 nucleotides align to TRBD2. The CDR3 has 13 residues. J was trimmed by 3 bases and V by 7 bases; bases with no gene match: 4. Germline V gene sequence: CDR1 MNHEY, CDR2 SMNVEV (reference sequence). CDR3 nucleotides: TGTGCCAGCATGGGGGGGGGAACAGATACGCAGTATTTT. Its protein is CASMGGGTDTQYF.

The chain links TRBV19 to TRBJ1-2; D ambiguous. The CDR3 has 11 residues. Germline V gene data show CDR1 as LNHDA and CDR2 as SQIVND (reference sequence). Trimming cost V 5 bases and J 4 bases, with 5 bases left between them. The CDR3: CASSQIYGYTF. CDR3 sequence (DNA): TGTGCCAGTAGTCAGATCTATGGCTACACCTTC.

This clonotype was counted many times. The CDR3, as DNA: TGTGCCAGCAGTTACAGCGGGGGATCGGAGACCCAGTACTTC. It codes for CASSYSGGSETQYF. This chain connects TRBV6-6 to TRBJ2-5, with 8 bases aligning to TRBD2. CDR1 MNHNY and CDR2 SVGAGI come from the germline V gene (reference sequence). This CDR3 has 14 amino acids. V was clipped by 2 bases and J by 5 bases; unmatched bases: 4.

This clonotype showed up just a few times. This chain uses TRBV7-6 with TRBJ2-7, with 8 positions matching TRBD1. The germline CDR1 and CDR2 sequences are SGHVS and FNYEAQ. The CDR3 contains 16 residues. The J segment lost 5 bases and the V segment lost 4 bases, leaving 13 bases of the junction unmatched. Here the CDR3 reads CASSYLLGRGHNEQYF. DNA of the CDR3: TGTGCCAGCAGCTACCTTCTTGGCAGGGGGCACAACGAGCAGTACTTC.

The CDR3, as DNA: TGTGCCAGCAGTGAACTGACTGGGACGAACATTCAGTACTTC. Translation: CASSELTGTNIQYF. The V gene is TRBV6-1, the J gene TRBJ2-4; the D gene could be TRBD1 or TRBD2 (5 bases each). This CDR3 comprises 14 residues. Trimming cost V 2 bases and J 7 bases, with 12 bases left between them. Germline V gene lookup returns CDR1 MNHNS and CDR2 SASEGT.

The J gene is TRBJ2-3, the V gene TRBV4-3; D gene uncertain. Germline-derived CDR1 and CDR2 are LGHNA and YSLEER. The CDR3 loop spans 16 amino acids. The V and J ends lost 1 base and 1 base respectively, with 12 bases between them. The CDR3 reads CASSQVSQRGTDTQYF. The CDR3 coding sequence is TGCGCCAGCAGCCAAGTGTCTCAGCGAGGCACAGATACGCAGTATTTT.

This clonotype occurred a few times. The J gene is TRBJ2-2, the V gene TRBV29-1; 7 nucleotides match TRBD1. V lost 4 bases to trimming and J lost 5 bases; unmatched junction nucleotides: 7. The CDR3 has 14 residues. Germline values: CDR1 SQVTM, CDR2 ANQGSEA. The CDR3 loop reads CSVGDRAATGELFF. In DNA form, the CDR3 reads TGCAGCGTTGGAGACAGGGCCGCTACCGGGGAGCTGTTTTTT.

The sample holds a few counts of this clonotype. The chain uses TRBV6-5 and TRBJ2-7; 7 bases map to TRBD2. Trimming cost V 2 bases and J 2 bases; bases outside gene matches: 12. The CDR3 contains 17 residues. Germline V CDR1 and CDR2: MNHEY, SVGAGI. CDR3 sequence: CASSYGLGLRGTYEQYV. The CDR3 DNA sequence: TGTGCCAGCAGTTACGGACTAGGACTAAGAGGAACCTACGAGCAGTACGTC.

This chain connects TRBV12-5 to TRBJ2-3, with D unresolved. Germline V lookup: CDR1 LGHNT, CDR2 FRNRAP. Between the trimmed V and J ends, which lost 7 bases and 2 bases, there was a span of 7 bases. The CDR3 is 12 amino acids. The CDR3 nucleotides read TGTGCTAGTGCCCTGACCACAGATACGCAGTATTTT. Residues: CASALTTDTQYF.